These 15 T cell receptor beta chains were sequenced from one sample in a study of shared clonotypes between healthy human individuals. Sequenced by immunoSEQ multiplex PCR; TCRdb stores in-frame clones only, minus some. The data contain some 2 million clones, 85% to 95% of them seen just once; the ten biggest clones take up roughly 0.13%. Sequenced material: naive CD4+ T cells sorted from blood. Subset defined: CD45RA+ positively selected. Every receptor here comes from a young man in good health.

J is TRBJ2-7 and V is TRBV10-3; D is perhaps TRBD1 (6 bases). V lost 2 bases and J 7 bases, leaving 6 bases between the germline ends. Germline loops: CDR1 ENHRY, CDR2 SYGVKD. The CDR3 has 11 residues. The CDR3 reads CAISEDREQYF. The CDR3 DNA is TGTGCCATCAGTGAGGACAGGGAGCAGTACTTC.

This clone was recorded a few times. This specimen includes other DNA sequences encoding the same CDR3. The chain carries TRBV2 and TRBJ1-2; no clear D. Trimming took off 7 bases at V and 3 bases at J, with 6 bases between the two ends. Germline CDR1 and CDR2: SNHLY and FYNNEI. CDR3 size: 11 residues. CDR3 sequence (DNA): TGTGCCAGCAACCGTGACTATGGCTACACCTTC. As protein: CASNRDYGYTF.

J is TRBJ1-6 and V is TRBV27, with 8 bases lining up with TRBD1. Germline-derived CDR1 and CDR2 are MNHEY and SMNVEV (reference sequence). The CDR3 loop spans 17 amino acids. Germline trimming cut 2 bases from V and 8 bases from J; bases unmatched to any gene: 11. CDR3 loop: CASSLRGTGFLYSPLHF. The CDR3 DNA sequence: TGTGCCAGCAGTTTACGTGGGACAGGTTTCCTTTATTCACCCCTCCACTTT.

The J gene is TRBJ1-5, the V gene TRBV28; no clear D gene. The germline CDR1 and CDR2 sequences are MDHEN and SYDVKM. V was trimmed by 3 bases and J by 7 bases, leaving 13 bases between them. The CDR3 has 14 amino acids. The CDR3 nucleotides read TGTGCCAGCAGTTTGGGCCAGTCGACGCAGCCCCAGCATTTT. Protein sequence: CASSLGQSTQPQHF.

J is TRBJ1-6 and V is TRBV5-1; D unresolved. V lost 0 bases and J 14 bases, leaving 12 bases between the germline ends. Germline CDR1 and CDR2: SGHRS and YFSETQ. The length of the CDR3 is 13 residues. The CDR3 nucleotides read TGCGCCAGCAGCTTGGCCGGGCTTGAGACCCTCCACTTT. This sequence encodes CASSLAGLETLHF. The whole variable domain, filled in from reference TRBV5-1 and TRBJ1-6, reads KAGVTQTPRYLIKTRGQQVTLSCSPISGHRSVSWYQQTPGQGLQFLFEYFSETQRNKGNFPGRFSGRQFSNSRSEMNVSTLELGDSALYLCASSLAGLETLHFGNGTRLTVT.

The rearrangement joins TRBV2 to TRBJ1-6; 7 bases are a match to TRBD1. The germline gives CDR1 SNHLY, CDR2 FYNNEI. V shed 6 bases, J shed 7 bases, and the junction held 6 bases outside the gene matches. CDR3 length: 14 residues. CDR3 residues: CASRGGTANSPLHF. The CDR3 region has the DNA TGTGCCAGCAGGGGGGGGACAGCCAATTCACCCCTCCACTTT.

V gene TRBV27 combines with J gene TRBJ2-2; D is perhaps TRBD2 (5 bases). Trimming cost V 2 bases and J 5 bases, with 12 bases left between them. The germline gives CDR1 MNHEY, CDR2 SMNVEV (reference sequence). The CDR3 sequence is 15 residues long. CDR3 sequence: CASSLAGLPTGELFF. The CDR3 DNA is TGTGCCAGCAGTTTAGCGGGCCTCCCTACCGGGGAGCTGTTTTTT.

This clone came up once. The chain joins TRBV19 to TRBJ1-2; no reliable D call. Germline V lookup: CDR1 LNHDA, CDR2 SQIVND (reference sequence). This CDR3 comprises 12 residues. Trimming removed 3 bases at V and 6 bases at J, with 8 bases between. Here the CDR3 DNA reads TGTGCCAGTAGTATCGGCGGACATGGCTACACCTTC. Its protein product is CASSIGGHGYTF.

The chain employs TRBV18 and TRBJ1-1; D unresolved. V shed 3 bases and J shed 0 bases, with 8 bases lying between them. CDR1 is KGHSH, CDR2 LQKENI, per germline. The CDR3 is 14 residues long. CDR3 residues: CASSPWQMNTEAFF. As DNA, the CDR3 is TGTGCCAGCTCACCGTGGCAGATGAACACTGAAGCTTTCTTT.

The genes are TRBV10-3 and TRBJ2-3; D gene uncertain. V lost 4 bases and J lost 3, with 11 bases in between. Looked up from germline, CDR1 is ENHRY and CDR2 is SYGVKD. The CDR3 runs 14 residues. CDR3 in amino acids: CAISVGILTDTQYF. In DNA form, the CDR3 reads TGTGCCATCAGTGTTGGCATCCTGACAGATACGCAGTATTTT.

This clone occurred once. The chain combines TRBV14 with TRBJ2-1; tentative D call: TRBD2 (5 bases). Trimming removed 3 bases at V and 6 bases at J, with 12 bases between. CDR1 and CDR2 from the germline V gene are SGHDN and FVKESK. The CDR3 totals 14 residues. The CDR3 nucleotides read TGTGCCAGCAGCCAGGCCCTAGCTGTCAATGAGCAGTTCTTC. Translation: CASSQALAVNEQFF.

V and J are TRBV7-3 and TRBJ2-3; D is possibly TRBD1 (5 bases). In germline, CDR1 is SGHTA, CDR2 FQGTGA. Trimming removed 2 bases at V and 4 bases at J, with 16 bases between. This CDR3 region has 16 residues. In DNA, the CDR3 is TGTGCCAGCAGCTTAGCTAATCCAGGGTTTGCAGATACGCAGTATTTT. Protein sequence: CASSLANPGFADTQYF. The full variable domain, completed using reference TRBV7-3 and TRBJ2-3, is GAGVSQTPSNKVTEKGKYVELRCDPISGHTALYWYRQSLGQGPEFLIYFQGTGAADDSGLPNDRFFAVRPEGSVSTLKIQRTERGDSAVYLCASSLANPGFADTQYFGPGTRLTVL.

Remarks on this clone: Other DNA variants within this sample encode the same CDR3. The rearrangement links TRBV10-3 to TRBJ1-2; D is uncertain. This CDR3 spans 15 amino acids. Per germline, CDR1 ENHRY and CDR2 SYGVKD. Trimming took 0 bases from V and 0 from J, leaving 8 bases between them. CDR3 sequence reads: CAISESAGTNYGYTF. CDR3 bases: TGTGCCATCAGTGAGTCTGCAGGAACTAACTATGGCTACACCTTC.

This chain links TRBV18 with TRBJ1-1, with 7 bases aligning to TRBD1. This CDR3 comprises 16 residues. Germline V gene lookup returns CDR1 KGHSH and CDR2 LQKENI. V lost 1 base, J lost 0 bases, and 5 bases stayed unmatched. In DNA form, the CDR3 reads TGTGCCAGCTCACCACTGGCAGGGGGGATGAACACTGAAGCTTTCTTT. It is translated as CASSPLAGGMNTEAFF.

Concerning this clone: Other DNA sequences within the sample encode an identical CDR3. This chain joins TRBV5-4 and TRBJ2-1, with TRBD2 matching over 7 bases. Germline V gene data show CDR1 as SGHNT and CDR2 as YYREEE (reference sequence). V trimming: 0 bases; J trimming: 4 bases; junction bases outside the gene matches: 7. The CDR3 sequence is 16 residues long. CDR3 amino acids: CASSLGSSGAYNEQFF. The CDR3, as DNA: TGTGCCAGCAGCTTGGGGTCTAGCGGAGCATACAATGAGCAGTTCTTC.